These 21 T cell receptor beta chains share one sample of origin, sequenced in a study of T-cell memory formation after mild COVID-19. One entry per CDR3 protein, called by TCRdb with MiXCR from the 5' RACE reads. The top ten clones hold approximately 2.2% of a sample with about 150,000 distinct CDR3 sequences, about 5.7% of them seen once. Sequencing input: PBMCs or a T cell subset sorted from them (not recorded which). The receptors stem from an adult woman who had mild COVID-19 (a few samples of this study predate the infection). Cell type and time point are not known.

The chain carries TRBV19 and TRBJ2-7; a possible D gene is TRBD2 (6 bases). This CDR3 has 16 amino acids. The ends were cut back, 0 bases at V and 4 bases at J, with 16 bases in the middle. Germline V gene data show CDR1 as LNHDA and CDR2 as SQIVND (reference sequence). The DNA for the CDR3 is TGTGCCAGTAGTATAGACGGGCAGGGACTTCTATACGAGCAGTACTTC. This gives the protein CASSIDGQGLLYEQYF.

V gene TRBV12-3 or TRBV12-4 combines with J gene TRBJ2-7; TRBD1 matches at 8 bases. The length of the CDR3 is 14 residues. V dropped 7 bases and J dropped 3; count of bases not matched to a gene: 8. The DNA for the CDR3 is TGTGCCAGCAACGACAGGGGCATTAACTACGAGCAGTACTTC. This sequence encodes CASNDRGINYEQYF.

This clonotype was picked up many times. The chain links TRBV3-1 to TRBJ2-7; D gene ambiguous. Germline assignment: CDR1 LGHDT and CDR2 YNNKEL (reference sequence). The CDR3 runs to 11 residues. The V gene lost 1 base and the J gene lost 5 bases, with 3 bases spanning the gap. CDR3 amino acids: CASSQVHEQYF. The CDR3 DNA reads as TGTGCCAGCAGCCAAGTTCACGAGCAGTACTTC.

This clonotype was seen at least ten times. The rearrangement uses TRBV9 and TRBJ2-7, with 9 bases aligning to TRBD1. The CDR3 covers 16 residues. Germline V gene lookup returns CDR1 SGDLS and CDR2 YYNGEE. Trimming cost V 1 base and J 5 bases; bases outside gene matches: 10. CDR3 sequence reads: CASSVSGTGHRHEQYF. For the CDR3, the DNA is TGTGCCAGCAGCGTATCCGGGACAGGGCACCGCCACGAGCAGTACTTC.

This clonotype was seen repeatedly, ten times or more. This chain uses TRBV7-6 with TRBJ2-3; 7 positions agree with TRBD1. The V gene end was trimmed by 5 bases and the J gene end by 5 bases; junction bases not matched to a gene: 7. The CDR3 is 14 amino acids. Germline CDR1 SGHVS, CDR2 FNYEAQ. This CDR3 reads CASSRGQAGDTQYF. In DNA form, the CDR3 reads TGTGCCAGCAGCCGAGGACAGGCGGGAGATACGCAGTATTTT.

This clonotype came up once. J is TRBJ2-5 and V is TRBV6-4; D unresolved. Germline CDR1 and CDR2: MRHNA and SNTAGT. CDR3 length: 13 amino acids. Deletions cut 5 bases from V and 1 base from J, with 8 bases between. CDR3 loop: CASSPSPQETQYF. Here the CDR3 DNA reads TGTGCCAGCAGTCCCTCGCCCCAAGAGACCCAGTACTTC.

In its sample, this clonotype was seen a few times. This sequence joins TRBV6-1 and TRBJ2-7; unclear D gene. The CDR3 has 12 residues. Trimming removed 3 bases from V and 3 bases from J, with 6 bases in between. Germline CDR1 reads MNHNS; CDR2 reads SASEGT. CDR3 region: CASSDDLYEQYF. CDR3 nucleotides: TGTGCCAGCAGTGATGACCTCTACGAGCAGTACTTC.

This clonotype was found a few times. The rearrangement links TRBV30 to TRBJ2-7, with 9 bases aligning to TRBD1. The CDR3 is 13 residues long. Trimming removed 3 bases from V and 5 bases from J; junction bases left unmatched: 5. CDR1 and CDR2 (germline): GTSNPN, SVGIG (reference sequence). The CDR3 coding sequence is TGTGCCTGGAGGGGACAGGGTACCCACGAGCAGTACTTC. Translating it yields CAWRGQGTHEQYF.

This clonotype turned up a few times. The chain links TRBV29-1 to TRBJ1-2; 10 bases are shared with TRBD1. Per the germline V gene, CDR1 is SQVTM and CDR2 is ANQGSEA. V shed 7 bases, J shed 4 bases, and the junction held 6 bases outside the gene matches. This CDR3 region has 13 residues. The CDR3 spells CSGVTGGAYGYTF. In DNA form, the CDR3 reads TGCAGCGGAGTGACAGGGGGCGCCTATGGCTACACCTTC.

This chain joins TRBV29-1 and TRBJ1-1, with unresolved D. The CDR3 has 12 residues. Germline V gene sequence: CDR1 SQVTM, CDR2 ANQGSEA. V was pared by 6 bases and J by 3 bases, with 11 bases between. The CDR3 coding sequence is TGCAGCGTCTCCGGACTATACACTGAAGCTTTCTTT. Its translation is CSVSGLYTEAFF.

This clonotype was counted many times. The rearrangement joins TRBV4-2 to TRBJ2-3, with 9 bases fitting TRBD2. The CDR3 contains 17 residues. Germline values: CDR1 LGHNA, CDR2 YNFKEQ. Trimming at V came to 1 base and at J to 9 bases, leaving 14 bases not matched to a gene. In DNA form, the CDR3 reads TGTGCCAGCAGCCAAGTCTTTCGGCGGGGGGGCCGAGAGACGCAGTATTTT. Its translation: CASSQVFRRGGRETQYF.

This clonotype was observed a few times. The chain employs TRBV5-1 and TRBJ2-3; D not resolved. This CDR3 is built from 14 residues. Germline CDR1 SGHRS, CDR2 YFSETQ. V dropped 3 bases and J dropped 2 bases, with 10 bases sitting between them. CDR3 in DNA: TGCGCCAGCAGCTCCCCTCCCCCCACAGATACGCAGTATTTT. Translated: CASSSPPPTDTQYF.

This rearrangement joins TRBV7-9 to TRBJ2-1, with 12 positions matching TRBD2. Losses at the gene ends were 4 bases for V and 6 bases for J; bases not matched to a gene: 4. Germline loops: CDR1 SEHNR, CDR2 FQNEAQ (reference sequence). The CDR3 has 15 amino acids. The CDR3 here is CASSSSGRALNEQFF. DNA of the CDR3: TGTGCCAGCAGCTCTAGCGGGAGGGCCCTCAATGAGCAGTTCTTC. The entire variable domain, with the rest obtained from reference TRBV7-9 and TRBJ2-1, is as follows: DTGVSQNPRHKITKRGQNVTFRCDPISEHNRLYWYRQTLGQGPEFLTYFQNEAQLEKSRLLSDRFSAERPKGSFSTLEIQRTEQGDSAMYLCASSSSGRALNEQFFGPGTRLTVL.

At least ten counts were recorded for this clonotype. V and J are TRBV20-1 and TRBJ1-3, with 7 nucleotides matching TRBD1. CDR1 is DFQATT and CDR2 is SNEGSKA in the germline V gene (reference sequence). The V segment lost 2 bases and the J segment 1 base; nucleotides outside the gene matches: 11. The CDR3 covers 17 residues. The CDR3 spells CSARTSRGQISGNTIYF. The CDR3 nucleotides are TGCAGTGCTAGAACCTCCCGGGGACAGATTTCTGGAAACACCATATATTTT.

This clonotype showed up just a few times. This chain uses TRBV6-2 or TRBV6-3 with TRBJ2-6; D is undetermined. The CDR3 spans 16 residues. The V end was cut by 5 bases, the J end by 0 bases, with 11 bases between. The germline V gene encodes CDR1 MNHEY and CDR2 SVGEGT. This CDR3 is CASSGIPGSGANVLTF. CDR3 bases: TGTGCCAGCAGTGGGATACCTGGCTCTGGGGCCAACGTCCTGACTTTC.

This clonotype showed up just a few times. This chain connects TRBV29-1 to TRBJ1-4; D possibly corresponds to TRBD1 (5 bases). Trimming took 5 bases from V and 0 from J, leaving 10 bases between them. Germline assignment: CDR1 SQVTM and CDR2 ANQGSEA. The CDR3 covers 14 residues. CDR3 in amino acids: CSVLPGSTNEKLFF. The CDR3 nucleotides are TGCAGCGTTTTACCAGGGTCAACTAATGAAAAACTGTTTTTT.

This clonotype was seen a handful of times. The genes are TRBV5-1 and TRBJ2-2; D remains ambiguous. CDR1 is SGHRS, CDR2 YFSETQ, per germline. This CDR3 contains 13 residues. V was shortened by 3 bases and J by 7 bases, with 10 bases between the two germline ends. CDR3 loop: CASSYDPNGELFF. The DNA for the CDR3 is TGCGCCAGCAGCTATGACCCCAACGGGGAGCTGTTTTTT.

This chain joins TRBV20-1 and TRBJ1-1; D gene unclear. The CDR3 loop spans 13 amino acids. Germline V gene lookup returns CDR1 DFQATT and CDR2 SNEGSKA (reference sequence). With 2 bases removed from V and 6 bases from J, the gap between germline ends came to 13 bases. CDR3 protein: CSARFGPSAEAFF. The CDR3 DNA is TGCAGTGCTAGATTTGGGCCAAGCGCTGAAGCTTTCTTT.

This chain connects TRBV12-3 or TRBV12-4 to TRBJ1-2; D is ambiguous. This CDR3 region has 13 residues. The V end lost 5 bases, the J end lost 8 bases, and 15 bases lay between the germline ends. The CDR3 region has the DNA TGTGCCAGCAGTGTTTGGGAGGGAGGGGGCTACACCTTC. Translating it yields CASSVWEGGGYTF.

This clonotype turned up a few times. V usage is TRBV9 and J usage is TRBJ2-3, with 11 bases fitting TRBD2. J lost 2 bases, V lost 4 bases, and 21 bases had no gene match. CDR1 SGDLS and CDR2 YYNGEE come from the germline V gene. The CDR3 contains 21 residues. The CDR3 region is CASSTDPGSVAGGSYTDTQYF. The CDR3 region has the DNA TGTGCCAGCAGCACCGACCCGGGGTCGGTAGCGGGAGGGTCGTACACAGATACGCAGTATTTT.

This clonotype was recorded a few times. The rearrangement joins TRBV7-2 to TRBJ1-6, with D unresolved. Germline assignment: CDR1 SGHTA and CDR2 FQGNSA. V was trimmed by 1 base and J by 9 bases, leaving 13 bases between them. This CDR3 spans 15 amino acids. The CDR3 loop reads CASSLDWGLGSPLHF. CDR3 coding DNA: TGTGCCAGCAGCTTAGATTGGGGATTGGGTTCACCCCTCCACTTT.